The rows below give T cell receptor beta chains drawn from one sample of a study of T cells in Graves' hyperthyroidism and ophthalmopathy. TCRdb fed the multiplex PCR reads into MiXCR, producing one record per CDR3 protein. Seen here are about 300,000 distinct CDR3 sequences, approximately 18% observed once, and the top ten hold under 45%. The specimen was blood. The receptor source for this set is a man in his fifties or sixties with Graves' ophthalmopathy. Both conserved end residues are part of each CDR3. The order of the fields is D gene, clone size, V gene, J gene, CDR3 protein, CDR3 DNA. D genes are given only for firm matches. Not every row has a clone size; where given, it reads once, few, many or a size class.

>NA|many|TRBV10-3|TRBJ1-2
CAISERGSYGYTF
TGTGCCATCAGTGAAAGGGGGTCCTATGGCTACACCTTC
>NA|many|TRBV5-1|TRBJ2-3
CASSLGPSSADTQYF
TGCGCCAGCAGCTTAGGACCCAGCTCCGCAGATACGCAGTATTTT
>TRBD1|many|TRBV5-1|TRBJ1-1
CASSGGQGNTEAFF
TGCGCCAGCAGCGGAGGACAGGGGAACACTGAAGCTTTCTTT
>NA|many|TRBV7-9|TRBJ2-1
CASSLGTGGSYNEQFF
TGTGCCAGCAGCTTAGGGACTGGGGGCTCCTACAATGAGCAGTTCTTC
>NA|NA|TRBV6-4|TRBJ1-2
CASSGALNGEGGYTF
TGTGCCAGCAGTGGAGCGCTGAACGGGGAGGGTGGCTACACCTTC
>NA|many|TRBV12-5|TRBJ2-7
CARPRDQSSYEQYF
TGTGCTAGACCCCGGGACCAGAGCTCCTACGAGCAGTACTTC
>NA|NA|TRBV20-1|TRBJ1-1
CSALQGETMNTEAFF
TGCAGTGCTCTACAAGGAGAGACTATGAACACTGAAGCTTTCTTT
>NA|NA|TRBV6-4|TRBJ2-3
CASSDGARSTDTQYF
TGTGCCAGCAGTGACGGGGCGAGGAGCACAGATACGCAGTATTTT
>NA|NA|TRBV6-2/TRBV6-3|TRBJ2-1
CASSYGETQFF
TGTGCCAGCAGTTACGGCGAGACCCAGTTCTTC
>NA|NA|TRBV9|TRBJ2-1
CASSVDVGSKQFF
TGTGCCAGCAGCGTAGATGTTGGGAGCAAGCAGTTCTTC
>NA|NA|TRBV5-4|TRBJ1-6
CASSFGQTNSPLHF
TGTGCCAGCAGCTTCGGACAGACTAATTCACCCCTCCACTTT
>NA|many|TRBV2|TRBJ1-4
CASSVQGIGEKLFF
TGTGCCAGCAGCGTACAGGGAATTGGGGAAAAACTGTTTTTT
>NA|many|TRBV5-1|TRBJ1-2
CASSPDGSDYGYTF
TGCGCCAGCAGCCCGGATGGGTCAGACTATGGCTACACCTTC
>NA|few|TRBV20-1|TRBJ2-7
CSARARMDRYYEQYF
TGCAGTGCTAGAGCGCGGATGGACAGATACTACGAGCAGTACTTC